A single T cell receptor beta chain is shown here with its context. Its antigen is not yet known. No quality values exist for individual bases; no much larger clone is one base distant. In total, roughly 710 healthy bone marrow donors made up the cohort. Cohort members were all nominally healthy when sampled, although unrecorded immune exposures were likely present. The donor was CMV seronegative and was included in the group of a few hundred seronegative cohort members. Each donor provided a peripheral blood sample, and peripheral blood mononuclear cells were used for TCR beta sequencing. Genomic DNA was extracted from the blood cell samples with the Qiagen DNeasy Blood Extraction Kit. The sample belongs to a study of cytomegalovirus exposure and HLA in healthy donors (dated by TCRdb to 2017 to 2019). A note on the overall study: According to an earlier analysis of several hundred of the donors, about 179 million T cells yielded 120 million or so unique TCR beta sequences and 250 to 350 Gb of sequence data. Approximately 310 gigabases of sequencing data and around 87 million unique TCR sequences were included in an early release covering roughly 600 HLA-typed donors. The genetic ancestry cluster associated with self-reported Caucasian donors included about 81% of the 300 to 400 genotyped donors. The study was designed to test whether signatures of past pathogen exposure could be identified by cataloging public T cell receptors. Using immunosequencing, the study profiled T cell repertoires from about 620 subjects and related those repertoires to cytomegalovirus serostatus. In addition to the first cohort of 650 to 800 subjects, a separate validation cohort of approximately 130 different subjects was used. High-throughput TCR immunosequencing, statistical association of individual TCRs with disease status, and machine learning were combined to predict cytomegalovirus infection status. A later analysis re-examined previously published TCR beta repertoires from around 670 donors and added high-resolution HLA genotyping to investigate patterns of TCR occurrence. Rather than drawing on any new phenotypic data, the later analysis identified candidate immune exposures from TCR beta sequences and the way those sequences occurred across donors. In an earlier analysis of 550 to 700 of the donors, high-throughput TCR beta sequencing was used to judge whether each TCR beta V gene segment behaved as functional or pseudogenic. Donor age, sex, ethnicity and CMV serostatus were collected together with the repertoire data. Genome-wide SNP genotypes for about 65% of the 666 donors were used in a later genetic analysis, which treated that subset as a discovery cohort. All discovery cohort repertoires had been generated using a single sequencing platform. Class I and class II HLA loci were covered by the typing at four-digit resolution. Typing coverage varied by locus: about 620-630 donors for A, B, C, DRB1 and DQB1; under 550 for DQA1; more than 600 for DPA1; some 470 for DPB1. Roughly 5 DR-DQ haplotypes were handled as single units for association and clustering, since linkage in the cohort was strong. On average, 235,054 unique TCR beta nucleotide sequences were sequenced per donor among roughly 430 genotyped donors of the cohort, with roughly a sixth of those sequences being non-productive.

Library prep was done by the immunoSEQ multiplex PCR assay. For the multiplex PCR, a mixture combining 60 forward primers for TCR Vbeta segments and 13 reverse primers for TCR Jbeta segments was used. A multiplex PCR assay on genomic DNA amplified the CDR3 region of rearranged TCR beta genes. The Illumina HiSeq System was used to sequence the amplified TCR beta libraries as 87-base-pair reads. As for how the authors treated the data: In a later analysis, tens of millions of unique TCR beta chains were counted across the roughly 670 repertoires, and roughly 11 million of these chains were shared by at least two donors. A nearest-neighbor algorithm error-corrected the raw reads and collapsed the reads into unique sequences, merging closely related sequences to remove PCR and sequencing errors. To assign V, D and J gene segments, CDR3 sequences were aligned to IMGT reference sequences. For a sequence to be retained, a match of at least six nucleotides to both a V gene segment and a J gene segment was required. A rearrangement counted as productive if the CDR3 had no stop codons and remained in frame with V and J, and every other rearrangement counted as non-productive. CDR3 was defined by IMGT convention, running from the second conserved V-encoded cysteine to the conserved J-encoded phenylalanine. Sequences without an unambiguous match to a single V gene segment were excluded from the earlier analysis of several hundred of the donors. In an earlier analysis of approximately 590 of the donors, a V segment was called functional when productive rearrangements were above 56.7%, and segregating when the standard deviation between donors exceeded 5%. To diagnose cytomegalovirus status from the catalog of TCR beta chain sequences, a statistical classification framework was built. A later analysis assigned V and J genes by comparing TCR nucleotide sequences with IMGT/GENE-DB human TR gene sequences. In a later analysis, CDR3 sequences and most-parsimonious VDJ recombination scenarios were assigned using the TCRdist pipeline. In a later analysis, every TCR beta chain was defined by the combination of its CDR3 amino acid sequence and its V-gene family, and reads without a unique V-gene family were dropped. In a later analysis, some 600 highly shared, low-generation-probability nucleotide sequences were removed to address suspected cross-contamination and a sequencing artifact. In a later analysis, a clonal expansion index was calculated for each public chain from normalized within-repertoire ranks of inferred template counts. Generation probabilities in a later analysis came from a VDJ recombination model fitted to out-of-frame rearrangements, and those results were checked against IGoR. Hypergeometric tests were used in a later analysis to score TCR-TCR, TCR-HLA and TCR-CMV co-occurrence, with a repertoire-size bias correction applied to the TCR pairs. In a later analysis, false discovery rates were estimated by permuting HLA or CMV assignments 20 times. A later analysis grouped co-occurring TCRs with DBSCAN, adding TCRdist sequence similarity when clustering within HLA-allele-positive subsets. Co-occurrence clustering excluded repertoires with fewer than 30,000 or more than 120,000 public chains, plus five with anomalous nucleotide sharing. Imported from immuneACCESS, the table was reduced by TCRdb to in-frame sequences with V and J called. These copies leave out some clones; in studies compared against another copy, an unresolved V gene accounts for under half, and the cause of the remainder is not known. The DNA gave D and trimming, while V, J and clone size come from that table. The sample table contains about 55,000 clones; only one count was recorded for around 79% of them. The ten largest make up around 2.5% of the sample.

Points the paper makes about the study in general: The sequencing pipeline was judged likely to have produced a cluster of highly shared sequence variants as a technical artifact. Most TCR sequences were seen in very few donors, while some public TCRs were found in many individuals. In vitro tests confirmed that a few of the cytomegalovirus-associated TCR beta chains recognize cytomegalovirus antigens. In a later genetic analysis, fewer N-insertions in productive TCRs were reported among donors in an Asian-associated ancestry cluster than the roughly 700-donor mean. A further reported finding was that TCR beta sequences accurately predicted the HLA-A and HLA-B alleles for most subjects in the first cohort. Because the 87-base-pair reads could not distinguish some IMGT-functional V segments, including TRBV6-2 and TRBV6-3, those segments were excluded. Linkage disequilibrium might explain the correlated functional status among segregating V segments, but an unknown experimental factor could not be excluded. Broadly in line with IMGT annotations, most TCR beta V segments showed up in productive rearrangements about 90% or about 30% of the time in an earlier analysis of several hundred of the donors. HLA typing was unavailable for some donors at each locus, so association tests used only the typed subset. The presence/absence analyses assumed that sequencing depth was roughly uniform across donors, and that assumption may not be true. A later analysis found that most CMV-associated TCR beta chains appeared HLA-restricted, with HLA associations seemingly driven largely by CMV exposure. A later analysis found that HLA-associated TCR beta chains were more clonally expanded and had lower generation probabilities than equally common non-associated chains. It was suggested by the authors that the approach could potentially be generalized to other disease states and immunological phenotypes. A later genetic analysis associated a missense DCLRE1C variant with V-gene and J-gene trimming of TCR beta chains, and an independent cohort replicated the association. In the study, about 150 TCR beta chains were listed as associated with cytomegalovirus. Cytomegalovirus status was reported to be diagnosed by the classifier with high specificity and sensitivity in both the original and validation cohorts. A later analysis found that TCR association rates varied across HLA loci, with DRB1 alleles showing the most associated TCRs and HLA-C alleles the fewest. In a later analysis, around 17,000 TCR beta sequences were associated with specific HLA alleles at a false discovery rate of 0.05. The only immune exposure information available for the cohort was CMV serostatus. The earlier analysis of 450 to 700 of the donors excluded 15 to 20 rarely observed V segments, including chromosome 9 orphons, because counts were too low. Several of the top co-occurrence clusters appeared to be linked to parvovirus B19, influenza, CMV and Epstein-Barr virus, according to a later analysis. In this cohort, only TCR beta chains were sequenced, and detectable features were limited by the absence of alpha or paired-chain data. When HLA alleles, especially DR and DQ, strongly co-occurred, attributing TCR associations to individual alleles was difficult.

V gives up 4 bases and J gives up 4 bases, and the segment between their germline ends measures 11 bases. Reading the germline V gene gives CDR1 SGDLS and CDR2 YYNGEE. Reading from cysteine to phenylalanine, the CDR3 counts 13 amino acids. CDR3 DNA only is kept here, 39 bases in frame from base 1. This receptor was obtained from a female donor in good health and CMV-seronegative. Sequencing was performed on PBMCs. The rearranged segments are TRBV9 and TRBJ1-1; the D gene is not confidently resolved. CDR3 loop: CASSPPASTEAFF. The sequence in DNA is TGTGCCAGCAGCCCTCCCGCGTCCACTGAAGCTTTCTTT.